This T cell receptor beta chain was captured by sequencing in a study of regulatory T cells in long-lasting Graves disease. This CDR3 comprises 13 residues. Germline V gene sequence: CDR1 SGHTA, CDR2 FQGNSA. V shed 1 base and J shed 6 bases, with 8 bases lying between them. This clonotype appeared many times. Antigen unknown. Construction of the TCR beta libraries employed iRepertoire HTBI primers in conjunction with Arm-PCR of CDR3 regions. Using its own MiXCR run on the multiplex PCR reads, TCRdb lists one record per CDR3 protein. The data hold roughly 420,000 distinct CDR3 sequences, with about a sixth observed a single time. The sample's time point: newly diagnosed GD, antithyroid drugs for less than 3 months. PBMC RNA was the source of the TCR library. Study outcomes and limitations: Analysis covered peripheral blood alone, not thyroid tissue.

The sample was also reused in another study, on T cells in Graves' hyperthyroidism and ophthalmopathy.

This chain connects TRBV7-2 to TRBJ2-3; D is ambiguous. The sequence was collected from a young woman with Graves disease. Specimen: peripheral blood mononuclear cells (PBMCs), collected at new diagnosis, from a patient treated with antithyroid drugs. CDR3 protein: CASSLEITDTQYF. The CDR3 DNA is TGTGCCAGCAGCTTAGAAATTACGGATACGCAGTATTTT.